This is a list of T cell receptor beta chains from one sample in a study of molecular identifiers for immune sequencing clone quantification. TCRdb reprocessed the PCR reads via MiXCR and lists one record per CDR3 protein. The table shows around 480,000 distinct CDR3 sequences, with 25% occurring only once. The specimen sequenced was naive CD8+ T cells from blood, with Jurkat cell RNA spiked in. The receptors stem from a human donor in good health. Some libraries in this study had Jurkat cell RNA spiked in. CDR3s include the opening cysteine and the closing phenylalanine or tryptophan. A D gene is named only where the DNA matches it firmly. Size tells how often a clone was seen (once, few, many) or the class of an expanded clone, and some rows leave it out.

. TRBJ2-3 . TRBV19 CASSSGAYTQYF TGTGCCAGTAGTTCGGGGGCCTATACGCAGTATTTT
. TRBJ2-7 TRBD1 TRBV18 CASSPFAPTGTANYEQYF TGTGCCAGCTCACCTTTCGCTCCAACCGGGACAGCAAATTACGAGCAGTACTTC
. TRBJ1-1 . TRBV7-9 CASSKLGVEAFF TGTGCCAGCAGCAAGCTTGGGGTCGAAGCTTTCTTT
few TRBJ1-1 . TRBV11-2 CASSLVGGRGTEAFF TGTGCCAGCAGCTTAGTAGGGGGGCGTGGAACTGAAGCTTTCTTT
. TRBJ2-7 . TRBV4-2 CASSQFYSGLTGEQYF TGTGCCAGCAGCCAGTTCTACAGCGGTCTTACCGGCGAGCAGTACTTC
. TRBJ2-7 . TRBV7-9 CASSQSQGSFEQYF TGTGCCAGCAGCCAATCACAGGGTTCGTTCGAGCAGTACTTC
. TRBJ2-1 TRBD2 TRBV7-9 CASSLPSGIVEQFF TGTGCCAGCAGCTTGCCTAGCGGGATAGTTGAGCAGTTCTTC
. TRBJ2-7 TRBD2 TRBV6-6 CASSREGGARDEQYF TGTGCCAGCAGCCGGGAGGGGGGGGCGAGGGACGAGCAGTACTTC
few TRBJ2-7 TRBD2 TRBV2 CASSEITSGSHEQYF TGTGCCAGCAGTGAAATTACTAGCGGGAGCCACGAGCAGTACTTC
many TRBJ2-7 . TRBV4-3 CASSPSRGQTYEQYF TGCGCCAGCAGTCCGTCCCGGGGACAAACCTACGAGCAGTACTTC
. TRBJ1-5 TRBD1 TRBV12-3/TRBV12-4 CASSTRGVGQPQHF TGTGCCAGCAGTACCAGGGGGGTGGGGCAGCCCCAGCATTTT
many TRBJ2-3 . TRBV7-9 CASSLGGFLPTDTQYF TGTGCCAGCAGCTTAGGGGGGTTTTTACCAACAGATACGCAGTATTTT
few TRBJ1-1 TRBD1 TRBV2 CASSKGQGNTEAFF TGTGCCAGCAGCAAAGGACAGGGTAACACTGAAGCTTTCTTT
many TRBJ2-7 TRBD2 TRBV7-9 CASSLARAGEAAGQYF TGTGCCAGCAGCTTAGCACGGGCGGGAGAAGCCGCGGGGCAGTACTTC
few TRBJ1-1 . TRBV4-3 CASSPFIGTEAFF TGCGCCAGCAGCCCTTTTATAGGCACTGAAGCTTTCTTT
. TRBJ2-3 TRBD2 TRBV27 CASGLVGGADTQYF TGTGCCAGCGGTTTAGTGGGAGGGGCAGATACGCAGTATTTT
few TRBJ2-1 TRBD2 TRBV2 CASSRLANEQFF TGTGCCAGCAGCAGACTAGCAAATGAGCAGTTCTTC
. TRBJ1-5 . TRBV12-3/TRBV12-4 CASSSLGVNNQPQHF TGTGCCAGCAGTAGTTTAGGCGTAAACAATCAGCCCCAGCATTTT
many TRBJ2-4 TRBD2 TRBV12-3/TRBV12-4 CASKAAGDIQYF TGTGCCAGCAAGGCAGCGGGAGACATTCAGTACTTC
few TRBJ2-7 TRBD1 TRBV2 CASSEVTGGMNEQYF TGTGCCAGCAGTGAAGTGACAGGGGGAATGAACGAGCAGTACTTC
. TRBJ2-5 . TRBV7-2 CASSLVTGVQETQYF TGTGCCAGCAGCTTAGTTACGGGAGTACAAGAGACCCAGTACTTC
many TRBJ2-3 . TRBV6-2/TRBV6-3 CASSYLDTQYF TGTGCCAGCAGTTACCTGGATACGCAGTATTTT
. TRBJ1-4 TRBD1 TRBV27 CASSFVRVQGVEKLLF TGTGCCAGCAGTTTTGTCAGGGTACAGGGGGTTGAAAAACTGCTTTTT
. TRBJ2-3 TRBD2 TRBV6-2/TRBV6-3 CASSQIKTGTSITDTQYF TGTGCCAGCAGTCAAATAAAGACCGGGACTAGCATCACAGATACGCAGTATTTT
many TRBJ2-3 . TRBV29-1 CSVIRQTTNGPDTQYF TGCAGCGTTATCAGGCAAACTACAAATGGGCCAGATACGCAGTATTTT
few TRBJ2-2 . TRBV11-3 CASSLGDSGELFF TGTGCCAGCAGCTTAGGAGACTCCGGGGAGCTGTTTTTT
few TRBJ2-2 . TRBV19 CASRNRDTGPTGELFF TGTGCCAGTAGGAACCGGGACACAGGCCCGACCGGGGAGCTGTTTTTT
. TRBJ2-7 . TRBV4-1 CASSQNTGYEQYF TGCGCCAGCAGCCAAAATACAGGTTACGAGCAGTACTTC
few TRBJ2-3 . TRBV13 CASSFDSHTQYF TGTGCCAGCAGTTTTGACAGTCATACGCAGTATTTT
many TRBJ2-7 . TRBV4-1 CASSQGRTYEQYF TGTGCCAGCAGCCAGGGACGGACCTACGAGCAGTACTTC
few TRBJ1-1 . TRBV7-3 CASSLTGSDEAFF TGTGCCAGCAGCTTAACGGGTTCAGATGAAGCTTTCTTT
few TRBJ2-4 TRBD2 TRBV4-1 CASSHTSGNIQYF TGCGCCAGCAGCCATACTAGCGGGAACATTCAGTACTTC
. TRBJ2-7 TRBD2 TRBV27 CASSFVAGYYEQYF TGTGCCAGCAGTTTCGTAGCGGGGTACTACGAGCAGTACTTC